Given below is one T cell receptor beta chain in context. Its specificity is unknown. This specimen comes from a study of T cell responses to AZD1222 COVID-19 vaccine. Study-level points and caveats: Donor demographics were predominantly white British with a female majority; clonal diversity may be underestimated. Only a handful of AZD1222 recipients tested seropositive at baseline. Close to half of all spike-specific TCRs reportedly target regions of the variants that are unmutated. There were repertoire samples only from the period after the peak T cell response.

Germline CDR1 reads SGHRS; CDR2 reads YFSETQ. The length of the CDR3 is 15 residues. V shed 4 bases, J shed 5 bases, and the junction held 8 bases outside the gene matches. This table comes from immunoSEQ multiplex PCR, and its TCRdb copy is limited to in-frame clones, with some not included. This sample has tens of thousands of clones, with 83% found just once. The TCR sequence derives from an adult in good health. This specimen consisted of peripheral blood, obtained on day 0 of AZD1222 vaccination. The genes are TRBV5-1 and TRBJ2-5, with 10 bases aligning to TRBD1. The CDR3 loop reads CASSAGTGERETQYF. The CDR3 nucleotides read TGCGCCAGCAGCGCCGGGACAGGGGAGAGGGAGACCCAGTACTTC.